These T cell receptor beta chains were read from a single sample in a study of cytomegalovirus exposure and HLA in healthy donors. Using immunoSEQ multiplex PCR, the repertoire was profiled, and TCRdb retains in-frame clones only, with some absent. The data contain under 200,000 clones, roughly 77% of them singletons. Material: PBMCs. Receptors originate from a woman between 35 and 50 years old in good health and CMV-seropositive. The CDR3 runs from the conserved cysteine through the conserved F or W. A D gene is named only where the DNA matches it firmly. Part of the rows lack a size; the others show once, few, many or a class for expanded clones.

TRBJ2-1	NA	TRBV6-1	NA	TGTGCCACCCAAAGCGGAGTTTCCTACAATGAGCAGTTCTTC	CATQSGVSYNEQFF
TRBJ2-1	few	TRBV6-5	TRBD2	TGTGCCAGCAGTGGGACTAGCGGGAAGTACAATGAGCAGTTCTTC	CASSGTSGKYNEQFF
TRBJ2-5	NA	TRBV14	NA	TGTGCCAGCAGCCAACAGACAGGCAGCGGAAGGGCCCAGTACTTC	CASSQQTGSGRAQYF
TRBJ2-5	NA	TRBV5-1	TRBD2	TGCGCCAGCAGTATCGGGACTAGCGGGAGGTCCGGCCAAGAGACCCAGTACTTC	CASSIGTSGRSGQETQYF
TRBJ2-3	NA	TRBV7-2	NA	TGTGCCAGCAGCCCCAATTTCGGTCGCACAGATACGCAGTATTTT	CASSPNFGRTDTQYF
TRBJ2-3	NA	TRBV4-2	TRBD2	TGTGCCAGCAGCCCTAGGACTAGCGGGAGGGCGGGGTCAGATACGCAGTATTTT	CASSPRTSGRAGSDTQYF
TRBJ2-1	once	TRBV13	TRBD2	TGTGCCAGCAGCTTAGGACTAGCGGCCTACAATGAGCAGTTCTTC	CASSLGLAAYNEQFF
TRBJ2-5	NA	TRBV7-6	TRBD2	TGTGCCAGCAGCCCGGGACTAGCGGGAATTGAAGAGACCCAGTACTTC	CASSPGLAGIEETQYF
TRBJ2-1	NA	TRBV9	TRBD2	TGTGCCAGCAGCGTACTAGCGGCATCCTACAATGAGCAGTTCTTC	CASSVLAASYNEQFF
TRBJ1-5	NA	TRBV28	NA	TGTGCCAGCAGGGGCGGGGGACTCAATCAGCCCCAGCATTTT	CASRGGGLNQPQHF
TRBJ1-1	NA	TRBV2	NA	TGTGCCAGCAGTGAACTCTATGTAGGGGGGAACACTGAAGCTTTCTTT	CASSELYVGGNTEAFF
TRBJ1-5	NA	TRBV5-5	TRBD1	TGTGCCAGCAGCTTGCAGGGGGCTAGCAATCAGCCCCAGCATTTT	CASSLQGASNQPQHF
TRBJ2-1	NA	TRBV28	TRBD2	TGTGCCGGCACAAGGACTAGATTAGGTGAGCAGTTCTTC	CAGTRTRLGEQFF
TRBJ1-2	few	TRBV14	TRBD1	TGTGCCAGCAGCCAAGTAACAGGGGGCGATGGCTACACCTTC	CASSQVTGGDGYTF
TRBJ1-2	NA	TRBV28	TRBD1	TGTGCCAGTTGGGGACAGGAAAAGACCTATGGCTACACCTTC	CASWGQEKTYGYTF
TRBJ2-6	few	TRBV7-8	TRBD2	TGTGCCAGCAGCTTTTCGGGGGGGCGCTCTGGGGCCAACGTCCTGACTTTC	CASSFSGGRSGANVLTF
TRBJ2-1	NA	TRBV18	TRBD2	TGTGCCAGCTCACCTAGCGGGAGGAATGAGCAGTTCTTC	CASSPSGRNEQFF
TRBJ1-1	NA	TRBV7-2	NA	TGTGCCAGCAGCTTAGAAGGGAGTTGGACTGAAGCTTTCTTT	CASSLEGSWTEAFF
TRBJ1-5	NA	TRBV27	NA	TGTGCCAGCAGTTTGCGGGGGGGAAATCAGCCCCAGCATTTT	CASSLRGGNQPQHF
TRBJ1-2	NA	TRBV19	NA	TGTGCCAGTAGTATATACAGGGCAGTAGGCTACACCTTC	CASSIYRAVGYTF